The clone carrying this T cell receptor (beta chain) turned up a few times. Its matching antigen is unknown. This sample was included in a study of CD8+ T cells in alopecia areata. Findings and caveats of the study: With patients, TCR sharing proved less clear than in mice, a difference possibly related to HLA.

cDNA reverse transcribed from extracted RNA served as the sequencing template. Data came from immunoSEQ multiplex PCR; TCRdb stores just in-frame clones and leaves some out. The sample lists 150,000 or so clones, around 49% seen once, with 15% to 20% in the top ten. V was shortened by 5 bases and J by 1 base, with 11 bases between the two germline ends. The CDR3 spans 14 residues. Germline CDR1 reads MNHEY; CDR2 reads SMNVEV (reference sequence). The chain employs TRBV27 and TRBJ2-5; D assignment may be TRBD1 or TRBD2 (6 bases each). This TCR derives from a human donor with alopecia areata. The sequences come from CD8+ T cells sorted from blood, collected at week 0. As DNA, the CDR3 is TGTGCCAGCAGTACTGGAGGGGGCCAAGAGACCCAGTACTTC. Protein sequence: CASSTGGGQETQYF.